These 10 T cell receptor beta chains came from one sample sequenced in a study of identical twins. Each CDR3 protein is one row after TCRdb ran MiXCR on the 5' RACE reads. The table has 1.5 million to 2 million distinct CDR3 sequences, under 35% seen once. The material sequenced was cord blood. Source of these receptors: a newborn girl in good health.

Ten or more counts support this clonotype. The J gene is TRBJ2-7, the V gene TRBV7-4; 10 bases fit TRBD2. This CDR3 spans 17 amino acids. V was clipped by 1 base and J by 3 bases; unmatched bases: 9. Germline values: CDR1 SGHVT, CDR2 SQSDAQ. The CDR3 nucleotides are TGTGCCAGCAGCTTAGTCGAAACGGGGACTAGCGTCTACGAGCAGTACTTC. Translating gives CASSLVETGTSVYEQYF.

The chain links TRBV14 to TRBJ1-1; 7 bases map to TRBD1. J was trimmed by 5 bases and V by 0 bases; bases with no gene match: 6. This CDR3 is 15 amino acids long. Germline CDR1 is SGHDN and CDR2 is FVKESK. In nucleotides, the CDR3 is TGTGCCAGCAGCCAAGATAGGAGGGGGCTAACTGAAGCTTTCTTT. Its translation is CASSQDRRGLTEAFF.

CDR3 nucleotide sequence: TGCAGTGCTAGAATCAGCGCCAATGAAAAACTGTTTTTT. Protein product: CSARISANEKLFF. The V call is TRBV20-1, the J call TRBJ1-4; D gene unclear. V shed 2 bases and J shed 5 bases, with 9 bases lying between them. The CDR3 extends over 13 amino acids. Germline CDR1 reads DFQATT; CDR2 reads SNEGSKA (reference sequence).

There are a few counts of this clonotype. V gene TRBV20-1 combines with J gene TRBJ2-6; no firm D call. Per germline, CDR1 DFQATT and CDR2 SNEGSKA (reference sequence). The ends were cut back, 1 base at V and 4 bases at J, with 11 bases in the middle. The CDR3 totals 15 residues. Here the CDR3 reads CSARVRGTGANVLTF. DNA for the CDR3: TGCAGTGCTAGAGTCCGAGGTACGGGGGCCAACGTCCTGACTTTC.

As for this clonotype: Relative to the germline gene, one junction end is altered; a read error may explain this. The chain combines TRBV27 with TRBJ2-1, with D unclear. The end of the DNA is better explained by TRBJ2-7, so the J call may be wrong. Germline V CDR1 and CDR2: MNHEY, SMNVEV (reference sequence). The CDR3 has 13 amino acids. For the CDR3, the DNA is TGTTCCAGCAGTTTTCGACCGTACAATGAGCAGTACTTC. Amino acids: CSSSFRPYNEQYF.

V and J are TRBV27 and TRBJ2-1; no clear D gene. The CDR3 loop spans 14 amino acids. V lost 0 bases and J 5 bases, leaving 8 bases between the germline ends. The germline V gene encodes CDR1 MNHEY and CDR2 SMNVEV (reference sequence). The CDR3 reads CASSLSPYDNEQFF. The CDR3 DNA is TGTGCCAGCAGTTTATCGCCCTATGACAATGAGCAGTTCTTC.

The rearrangement joins TRBV12-3 or TRBV12-4 to TRBJ1-2, with 7 bases lining up with TRBD1. The V gene end was trimmed by 3 bases and the J gene end by 6 bases; junction bases not matched to a gene: 22. This CDR3 is 19 amino acids long. This CDR3 is CASSFYPYGQAGGLHGYTF. CDR3 bases: TGTGCCAGCAGTTTTTACCCATACGGACAGGCGGGGGGTTTACATGGCTACACCTTC.

The sample holds many counts of this clonotype. V usage is TRBV20-1 and J usage is TRBJ1-2; D not certain. This CDR3 spans 9 amino acids. Germline V lookup: CDR1 DFQATT, CDR2 SNEGSKA (reference sequence). Trimming left V 0 bases short and J 7 bases short, with 0 bases between. The CDR3 bases are TGCAGTGCTAGAGATGGCTACACCTTC. Its protein is CSARDGYTF.

This chain links TRBV12-3 or TRBV12-4 with TRBJ2-3; 7 bases agree with TRBD1. V was clipped by 7 bases and J by 3 bases; unmatched bases: 10. This CDR3 comprises 15 residues. Written as DNA, the CDR3 is TGTGCCAGCACCCCCCGACAGGGAGTTACAGATACGCAGTATTTT. Residues: CASTPRQGVTDTQYF.

The rearrangement links TRBV7-2 to TRBJ1-5; the match to TRBD1 covers 8 bases. Germline assignment: CDR1 SGHTA and CDR2 FQGNSA. The J segment lost 6 bases and the V segment lost 3 bases, leaving 4 bases of the junction unmatched. The CDR3 covers 14 residues. The CDR3 nucleotides are TGTGCCAGCAGCTTGGGACAGGCTCGTCAGCCCCAGCATTTT. Amino acid sequence: CASSLGQARQPQHF.